This T cell receptor (beta chain) was sequenced in a study of a mutant IDH1 vaccine in newly diagnosed glioma. Across the study: Vaccine administration was initiated 4-6 weeks following radiotherapy alone, or with temozolomide cycles. Males made up about 60% and females roughly 40% of treated patients, whose mean age was 40.4 years. Before enrollment, the patients had been treated with radiotherapy alone, temozolomide alone, or both together. Most of them had received both.

The protocol was immunoSEQ multiplex PCR, while the TCRdb copy is restricted to in-frame clones and leaves out a portion. The table includes tens of thousands of clones, 76% detected once. Time point here: week 47, end of study. The content of each vaccine dose was 300 ug of mutant IDH1 20-mer peptide, and topical imiquimod accompanied it. Each tumor in the donors was a new WHO grade 3 or 4 astrocytoma, IDH1-mutant and ATRX-lost. With respect to this clone: What it binds is unknown. One end of the junction does not line up with germline, which may come from a read error.

The receptor was isolated from a woman between 35 and 50 years old with glioma. Some clones in this sample may be carry-over from other donors' samples. The sample consisted of PBMCs, taken from a glioma patient whose treatment included an IDH1 peptide vaccine.

The DNA for the CDR3 is TGCGCCAGCAGCCAATTCGACAAAGATAATGAAAAACTATTTTTT. Translated, it gives CASSQFDKDNEKLFF. V gene TRBV4-1 combines with J gene TRBJ1-4; no clear D. This CDR3 comprises 15 residues. Germline V gives CDR1 MGHRA, CDR2 YSYEKL.